These 4 T cell receptor beta chains came from one sample sequenced in a study of CXCR3-negative and CXCR3-positive naive CD8 T cells. These receptors have no known antigen. Study observations and caveats: A higher hydrophobicity marked the TRB CDR3s of CXCR3-positive naive cells versus CXCR3-negative naive cells.

All TRB cDNA libraries came from 5' RACE performed with UMI labels. TCRdb processed the 5' RACE reads again and assigns one entry to each CDR3 protein, with no DNA. The clone table shows approximately 100,000 distinct CDR3 sequences, with the ten largest holding approximately 0.38%. Specimen: naive CXCR3+ CD8+ T cells from blood. Subset defined: CD45RO-CCR7+CD27+CD95- naive CD8+ T cells expressing CXCR3 (TNR3+). These TCRs come from a human donor in good health. Some clones in this sample may be carry-over from other donors' samples.

The genes are TRBV7-3 and TRBJ2-5; no DNA is available, so the TRBD2 call from TCRdb remains unchecked. Germline V gene sequence: CDR1 SGHTA, CDR2 FQGTGA. The CDR3 is 14 amino acids. The CDR3 sequence: CASSPAGGQETQYF.

The CDR3 is CSARESETELAEAFF. The rearrangement uses TRBV20-1 and TRBJ1-1; no DNA is available, so the TRBD1 call from TCRdb remains unchecked. Germline V CDR1 and CDR2: DFQATT, SNEGSKA (reference sequence). This CDR3 is built from 15 residues.

V usage is TRBV29-1 and J usage is TRBJ2-3; without DNA, the TCRdb call of TRBD1 cannot be checked. The CDR3 consists of 15 residues. The V gene's germline CDR1 is SQVTM and CDR2 ANQGSEA. The CDR3 spells CSVGGGGSRTDTQYF.

V and J are TRBV12-3 or TRBV12-4 and TRBJ2-3; TCRdb's D call of TRBD2 is untestable without DNA. The CDR3 extends over 16 amino acids. CDR3 amino acids: CASSLVASGGTDTQYF.